A selection of T cell receptor beta chains follows, all from one sample in a study of T cells in Graves' hyperthyroidism and ophthalmopathy. TCRdb called the multiplex PCR reads again in MiXCR, with one record for every CDR3 protein. Here the sample spans 480,000 or so distinct CDR3 sequences, around 43% being singletons. Sequencing was performed on peripheral blood or thyroid tissue (not recorded which). The receptors stem from an adult woman with Graves' disease, either hyperthyroidism or ophthalmopathy (not recorded which). Each CDR3 is given with its conserved first and last residue. A D gene is named only where the DNA matches it firmly. Clone size is not always given. Where it is, it says once, few, many or a class for expanded clones.

TRBV7-2	TRBJ1-2	-	few	CASSIRLSRGYTF	TGTGCCAGCAGCATCAGATTAAGCAGGGGCTACACCTTC
TRBV2	TRBJ2-1	-	many	CASTRGEVGEQFF	TGTGCCAGCACCAGGGGGGAGGTGGGTGAGCAGTTCTTC
TRBV25-1	TRBJ1-1	-	-	CASSERETTEAFF	TGTGCCAGCAGTGAAAGGGAGACCACTGAAGCTTTCTTT
TRBV2	TRBJ2-5	-	-	CASSGDAGKTQYF	TGTGCCAGCAGTGGGGACGCCGGAAAGACCCAGTACTTC
TRBV7-9	TRBJ2-5	-	few	CASSLLRHEGTQYF	TGTGCCAGCAGCCTCCTACGGCACGAGGGGACCCAGTACTTC
TRBV20-1	TRBJ1-1	-	once	CSARGSVGGWTEAFF	TGCAGTGCTAGAGGGTCTGTGGGGGGGTGGACTGAAGCTTTCTTT
TRBV4-1	TRBJ2-7	-	many	CASSQVDQGSYEQYF	TGCGCCAGCAGCCAAGTCGACCAGGGGTCCTACGAGCAGTACTTC
TRBV10-3	TRBJ1-2	TRBD1	-	CAISGQVNYGYTF	TGTGCCATCAGCGGACAGGTGAACTATGGCTACACCTTC
TRBV4-3	TRBJ2-7	TRBD2	-	CASSQDGGGSSYEQYF	TGCGCCAGCAGCCAAGACGGAGGCGGGAGCTCCTACGAGCAGTACTTC
TRBV2	TRBJ1-6	-	few	CASSEAFNSPLHF	TGTGCCAGCAGTGAAGCCTTCAATTCACCCCTCCACTTT
TRBV29-1	TRBJ1-1	-	many	CSVAGLGNTEAFF	TGCAGCGTTGCAGGGTTGGGGAACACTGAAGCTTTCTTT
TRBV28	TRBJ1-4	-	-	CASSLSDEKLFF	TGTGCCAGCAGTTTAAGTGATGAAAAACTGTTTTTT
TRBV7-2	TRBJ2-5	TRBD1	-	CASNLLRGQETQYF	TGTGCCAGCAACCTACTCAGGGGGCAAGAGACCCAGTACTTC
TRBV7-2	TRBJ2-5	-	-	CASRPGAGAETQYF	TGTGCCAGCAGACCGGGGGCCGGCGCAGAGACCCAGTACTTC
TRBV12-3/TRBV12-4	TRBJ1-2	TRBD1	many	CASSPDRDGYTF	TGTGCCAGCAGTCCCGACAGGGATGGCTACACCTTC
TRBV5-1	TRBJ1-1	-	many	CASSVTENTEAFF	TGCGCCAGCAGCGTGACAGAGAACACTGAAGCTTTCTTT
TRBV24-1	TRBJ1-3	-	few	CATSDGQGHRENTIYF	TGTGCCACCAGTGATGGTCAGGGACACCGGGAAAACACCATATATTTT